This TCR beta chain was identified during a study of blood T cell repertoires in COVID-19. Across the study: Researchers got acute and convalescent COVID-19 samples from the United States, Italy and Spain.

Method: immunoSEQ multiplex PCR; TCRdb's copy keeps in-frame clones and lacks some. The table has about 80,000 clones, approximately 79% seen once; the top ten hold about 16%. This clone was counted between two and nine times. The clonotype was recovered from a man between 65 and 80 years old with active or convalescent COVID-19. The sequencing input was peripheral blood.

The CDR3 bases are TGTGCCAGCAGCATAGACAGAGATGGCTACACCTTC. It is translated as CASSIDRDGYTF. V and J are TRBV7-9 and TRBJ1-2, with D possibly TRBD1 on 5 matching bases. The germline V gene encodes CDR1 SEHNR and CDR2 FQNEAQ (reference sequence). The CDR3 extends over 12 amino acids. V shed 5 bases and J shed 6 bases, with 10 bases lying between them.